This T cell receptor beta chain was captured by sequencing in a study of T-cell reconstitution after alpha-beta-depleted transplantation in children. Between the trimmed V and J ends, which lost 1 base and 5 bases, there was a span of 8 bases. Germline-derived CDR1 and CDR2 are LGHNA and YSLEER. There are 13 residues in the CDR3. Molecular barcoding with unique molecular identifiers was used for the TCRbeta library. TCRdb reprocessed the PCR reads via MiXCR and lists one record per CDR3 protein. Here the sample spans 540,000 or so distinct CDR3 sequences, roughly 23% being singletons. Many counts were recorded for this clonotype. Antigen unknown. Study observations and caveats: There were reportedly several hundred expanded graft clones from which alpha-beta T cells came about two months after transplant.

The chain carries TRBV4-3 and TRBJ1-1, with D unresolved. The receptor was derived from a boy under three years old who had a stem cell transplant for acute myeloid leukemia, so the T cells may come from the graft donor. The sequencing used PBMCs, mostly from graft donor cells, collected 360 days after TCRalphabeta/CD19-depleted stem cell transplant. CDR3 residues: CASSQAFRTEAFF. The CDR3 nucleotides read TGCGCCAGCAGCCAAGCTTTCAGGACTGAAGCTTTCTTT.